The T cell receptor beta chain under discussion was sequenced for a study of T cell responses to AZD1222 COVID-19 vaccine. Study-wide results and caveats: Repertoires were collected only later (after the peak T cell response had occurred). Two AZD1222 administrations were followed by greater Spike-specific TCR breadth and depth.

CDR1 is SGDLS, CDR2 YYNGEE, per germline. V gave up 0 bases and J gave up 2 bases, with 5 bases separating them. The CDR3 consists of 13 residues. TCRdb's copy holds only in-frame clones and misses some; the assay was immunoSEQ multiplex PCR. There are about 80,000 clones in the sample; 70% to 90% occur only once, and roughly 3.6% lies in the top ten. Points on this clone: Its target is not known.

The chain has TRBV9 and TRBJ1-2; D possibly corresponds to TRBD1 (5 bases). Sequencing was performed on peripheral blood, taken 28 days after the second AZD1222 dose. The clonotype originates from an adult who received the AZD1222 COVID-19 vaccine. The CDR3 reads CASSVGQNYGYTF. CDR3 bases: TGTGCCAGCAGCGTAGGACAGAACTATGGCTACACCTTC. Full variable domain (remainder filled in from reference TRBV9 and TRBJ1-2): DSGVTQTPKHLITATGQRVTLRCSPRSGDLSVYWYQQSLDQGLQFLIQYYNGEERAKGNILERFSAQQFPDLHSELNLSSLELGDSALYFCASSVGQNYGYTFGSGTRLTVV.